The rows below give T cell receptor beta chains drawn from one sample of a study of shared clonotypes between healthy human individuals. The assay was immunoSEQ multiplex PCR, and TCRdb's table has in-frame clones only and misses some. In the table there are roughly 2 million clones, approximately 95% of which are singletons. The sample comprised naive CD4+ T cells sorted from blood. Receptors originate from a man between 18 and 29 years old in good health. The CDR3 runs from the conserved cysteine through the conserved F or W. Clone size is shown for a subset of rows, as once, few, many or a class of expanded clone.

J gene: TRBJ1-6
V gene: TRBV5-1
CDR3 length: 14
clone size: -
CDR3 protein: CASSQGNYNSPLHF

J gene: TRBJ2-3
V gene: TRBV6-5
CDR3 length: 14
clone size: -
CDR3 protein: CASSATGGGDTQYF

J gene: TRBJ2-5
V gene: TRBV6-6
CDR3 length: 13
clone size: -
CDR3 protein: CASRRTGIETQYF

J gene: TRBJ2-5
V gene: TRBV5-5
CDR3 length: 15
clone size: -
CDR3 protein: CASSLLAGVQETQYF

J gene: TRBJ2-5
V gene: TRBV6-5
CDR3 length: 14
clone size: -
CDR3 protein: CASSGLAAQETQYF

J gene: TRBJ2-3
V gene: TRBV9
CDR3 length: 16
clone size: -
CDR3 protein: CASSVASSGGKDTQYF

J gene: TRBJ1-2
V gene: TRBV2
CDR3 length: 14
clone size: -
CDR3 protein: CASSDGQRLYGYTF

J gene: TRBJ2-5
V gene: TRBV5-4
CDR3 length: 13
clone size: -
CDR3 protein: CASSWDYQETQYF

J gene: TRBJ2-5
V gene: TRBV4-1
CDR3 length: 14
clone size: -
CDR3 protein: CASSLPGSQETQYF

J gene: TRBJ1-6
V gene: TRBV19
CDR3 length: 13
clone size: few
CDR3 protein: CASNPRWETPLHF

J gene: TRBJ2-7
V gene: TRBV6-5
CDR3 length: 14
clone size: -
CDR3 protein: CASSYSTGTYEQYF

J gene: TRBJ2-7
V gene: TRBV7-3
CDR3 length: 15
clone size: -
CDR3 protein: CASSSSGASPYEQYF

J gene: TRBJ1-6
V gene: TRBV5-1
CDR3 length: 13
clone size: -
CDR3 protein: CASSLFDAEPLHF

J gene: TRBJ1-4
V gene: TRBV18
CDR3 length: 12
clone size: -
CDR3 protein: CASSHDREKLFF

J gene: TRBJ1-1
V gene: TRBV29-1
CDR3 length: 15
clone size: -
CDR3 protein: CSVGGRQSMNTEAFF

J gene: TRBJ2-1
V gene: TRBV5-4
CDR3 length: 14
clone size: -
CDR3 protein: CASTLGQSYNEQFF

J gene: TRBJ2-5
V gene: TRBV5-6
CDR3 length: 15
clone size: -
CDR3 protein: CASNLGLANQETQYF

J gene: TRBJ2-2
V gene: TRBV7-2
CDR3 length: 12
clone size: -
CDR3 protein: CASSENTGELFF

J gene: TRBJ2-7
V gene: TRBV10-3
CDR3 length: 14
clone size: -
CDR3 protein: CAITARWPSYEQYF

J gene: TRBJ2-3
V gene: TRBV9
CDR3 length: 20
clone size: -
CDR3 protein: CASSPSTSGTTPRGTDTQYF

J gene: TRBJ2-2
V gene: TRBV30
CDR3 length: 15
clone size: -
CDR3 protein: CAWRGDSTNTGELFF

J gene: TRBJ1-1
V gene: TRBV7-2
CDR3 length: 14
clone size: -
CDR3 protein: CASSPPDRETEAFF

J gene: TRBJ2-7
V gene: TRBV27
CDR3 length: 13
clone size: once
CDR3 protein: CASSLNRGYEQYF

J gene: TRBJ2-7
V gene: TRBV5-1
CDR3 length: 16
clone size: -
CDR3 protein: CASSPNAGSGAYEQYF

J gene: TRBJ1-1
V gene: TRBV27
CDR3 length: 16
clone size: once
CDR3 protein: CASSLSSSRQGTEAFF

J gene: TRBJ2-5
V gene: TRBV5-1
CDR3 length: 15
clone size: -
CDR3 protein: CASSLASQAQETQYF

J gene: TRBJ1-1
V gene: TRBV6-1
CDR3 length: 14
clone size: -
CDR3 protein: CASSGQGPVTEAFF

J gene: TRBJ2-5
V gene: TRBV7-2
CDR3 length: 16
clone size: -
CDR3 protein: CASSFSSGSGMETQYF

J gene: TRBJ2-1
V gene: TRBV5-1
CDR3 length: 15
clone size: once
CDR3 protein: CASSLNGRHYDEQFF

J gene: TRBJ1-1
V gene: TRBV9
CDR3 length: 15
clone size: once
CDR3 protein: CASSPRQAGNTEAFF